The sequence of this T cell receptor (beta chain) was determined in a study of HIV-infected patients and healthy controls. This CDR3 spans 13 amino acids. Germline V gene sequence: CDR1 SQVTM, CDR2 ANQGSEA. Trimming took off 4 bases at V and 1 base at J, with 7 bases between the two ends. 400 to 550 ng RNA was reverse transcribed with alpha and beta constant-region primers. Each of the alpha and beta chains got its own library through chain-specific third strand synthesis with indices. MiXCR was run by TCRdb on the 5' RACE reads, yielding one entry per CDR3 protein. The table records around 16,000 distinct CDR3 sequences, roughly 9% of them present only once. Relative to its sample, this clonotype is medium-sized. No cell fractionation was done, so the repertoire covers all unsorted peripheral blood T cells.

Material: blood. This receptor was taken from an adult in good health. This rearrangement joins TRBV29-1 to TRBJ2-2; D unresolved. CDR3 sequence (DNA): TGCAGCGTTGTGCAGGTGAACACCGGGGAGCTGTTTTTT. Its protein product is CSVVQVNTGELFF.